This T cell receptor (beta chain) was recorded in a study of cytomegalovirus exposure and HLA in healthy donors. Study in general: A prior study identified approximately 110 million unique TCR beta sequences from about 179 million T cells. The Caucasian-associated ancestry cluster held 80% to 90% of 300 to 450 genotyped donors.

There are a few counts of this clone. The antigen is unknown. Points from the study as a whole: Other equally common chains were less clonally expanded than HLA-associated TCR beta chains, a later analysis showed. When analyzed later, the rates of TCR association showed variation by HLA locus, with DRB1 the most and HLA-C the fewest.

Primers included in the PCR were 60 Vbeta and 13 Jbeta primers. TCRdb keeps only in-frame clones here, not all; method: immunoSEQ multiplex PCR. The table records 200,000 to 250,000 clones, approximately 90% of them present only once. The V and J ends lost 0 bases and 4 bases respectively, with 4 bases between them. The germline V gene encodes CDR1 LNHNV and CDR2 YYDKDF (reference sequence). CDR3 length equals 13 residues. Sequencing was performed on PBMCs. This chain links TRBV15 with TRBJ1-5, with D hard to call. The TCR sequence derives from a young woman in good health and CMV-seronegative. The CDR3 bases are TGTGCCACCAGCAGAGAGCAGAATCAGCCCCAGCATTTT. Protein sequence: CATSREQNQPQHF.